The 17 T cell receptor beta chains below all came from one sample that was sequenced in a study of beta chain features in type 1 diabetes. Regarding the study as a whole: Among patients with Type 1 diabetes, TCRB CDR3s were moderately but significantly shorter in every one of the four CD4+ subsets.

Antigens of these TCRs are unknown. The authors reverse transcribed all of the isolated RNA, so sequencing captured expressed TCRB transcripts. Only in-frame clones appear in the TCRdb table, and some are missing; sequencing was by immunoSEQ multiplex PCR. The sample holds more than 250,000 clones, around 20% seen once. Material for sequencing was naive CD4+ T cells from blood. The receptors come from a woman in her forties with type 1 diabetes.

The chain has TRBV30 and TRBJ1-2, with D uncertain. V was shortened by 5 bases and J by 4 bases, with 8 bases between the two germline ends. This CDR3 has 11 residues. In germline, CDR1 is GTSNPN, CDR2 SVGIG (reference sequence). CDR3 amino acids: CAWDYIYGYTF. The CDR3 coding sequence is TGTGCCTGGGATTACATCTATGGCTACACCTTC.

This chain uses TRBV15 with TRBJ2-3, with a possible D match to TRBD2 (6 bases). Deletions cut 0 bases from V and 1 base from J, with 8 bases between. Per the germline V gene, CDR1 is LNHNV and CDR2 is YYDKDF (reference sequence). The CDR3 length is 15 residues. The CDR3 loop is CATSREGGGTDTQYF. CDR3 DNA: TGTGCCACCAGCAGAGAAGGCGGGGGCACAGATACGCAGTATTTT.

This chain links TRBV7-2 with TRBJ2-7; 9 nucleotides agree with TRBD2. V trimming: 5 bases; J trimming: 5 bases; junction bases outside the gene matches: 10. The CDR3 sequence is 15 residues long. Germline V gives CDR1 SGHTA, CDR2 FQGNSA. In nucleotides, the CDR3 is TGTGCCAGCAGCCCTCCCCCTCTAGCGGGAAACGAGCAGTACTTC. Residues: CASSPPPLAGNEQYF.

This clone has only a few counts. The chain's CDR3 is CASSPTSYEQYF. The DNA for the CDR3 is TGTGCCAGCAGCCCTACTTCCTACGAGCAGTACTTC. This rearrangement joins TRBV7-9 to TRBJ2-7, with no clear D. The CDR3 is 12 amino acids. Germline values: CDR1 SEHNR, CDR2 FQNEAQ (reference sequence). V was shortened by 5 bases and J by 1 base, with 6 bases between the two germline ends. Based on the CDR3 plus reference TRBV7-9 and TRBJ2-7, the full variable domain is DTGVSQNPRHKITKRGQNVTFRCDPISEHNRLYWYRQTLGQGPEFLTYFQNEAQLEKSRLLSDRFSAERPKGSFSTLEIQRTEQGDSAMYLCASSPTSYEQYFGPGTRLTVT.

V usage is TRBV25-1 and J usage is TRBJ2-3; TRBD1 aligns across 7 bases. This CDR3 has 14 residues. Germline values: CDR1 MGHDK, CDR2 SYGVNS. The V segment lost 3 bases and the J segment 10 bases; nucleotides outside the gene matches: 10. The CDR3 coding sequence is TGTGCCAGCAGTGACACCTTCACAGGGGTTGCGCAGTATTTT. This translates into CASSDTFTGVAQYF.

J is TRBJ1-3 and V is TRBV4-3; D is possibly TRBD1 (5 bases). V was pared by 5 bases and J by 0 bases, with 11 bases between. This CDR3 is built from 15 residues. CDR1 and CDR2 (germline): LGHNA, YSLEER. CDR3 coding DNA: TGCGCCAGCAGCGCCAGGACACTCTCTGGAAACACCATATATTTT. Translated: CASSARTLSGNTIYF.

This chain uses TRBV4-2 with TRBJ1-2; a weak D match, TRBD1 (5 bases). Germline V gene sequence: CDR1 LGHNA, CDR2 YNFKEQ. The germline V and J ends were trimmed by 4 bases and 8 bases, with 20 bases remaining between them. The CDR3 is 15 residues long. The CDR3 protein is CASSPGVEQDYGYTF. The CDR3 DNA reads TGTGCCAGCAGCCCGGGGGTGGAACAGGATTACGGCTACACCTTC.

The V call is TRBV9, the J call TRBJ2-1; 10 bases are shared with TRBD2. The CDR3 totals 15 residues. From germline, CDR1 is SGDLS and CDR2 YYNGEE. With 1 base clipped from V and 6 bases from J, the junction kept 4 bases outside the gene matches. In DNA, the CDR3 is TGTGCCAGCAGCGTACGAGCGGGGGGGCCCAATGAGCAGTTCTTC. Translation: CASSVRAGGPNEQFF. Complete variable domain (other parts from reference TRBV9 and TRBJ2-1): DSGVTQTPKHLITATGQRVTLRCSPRSGDLSVYWYQQSLDQGLQFLIQYYNGEERAKGNILERFSAQQFPDLHSELNLSSLELGDSALYFCASSVRAGGPNEQFFGPGTRLTVL.

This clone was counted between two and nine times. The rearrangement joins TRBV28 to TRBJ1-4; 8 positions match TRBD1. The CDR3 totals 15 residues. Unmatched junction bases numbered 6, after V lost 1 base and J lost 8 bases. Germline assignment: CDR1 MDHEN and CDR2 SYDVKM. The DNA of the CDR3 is TGTGCCAGCAGTTTATATCGGTCAGGGGGCGAAAAACTGTTTTTT. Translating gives CASSLYRSGGEKLFF.

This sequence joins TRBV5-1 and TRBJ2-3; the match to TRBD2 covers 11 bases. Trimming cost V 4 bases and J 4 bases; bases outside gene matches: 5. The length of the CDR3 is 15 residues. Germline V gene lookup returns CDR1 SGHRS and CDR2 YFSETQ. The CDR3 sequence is CASSPLAGEADTQYF. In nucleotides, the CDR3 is TGCGCCAGCAGCCCACTAGCGGGAGAGGCAGATACGCAGTATTTT.

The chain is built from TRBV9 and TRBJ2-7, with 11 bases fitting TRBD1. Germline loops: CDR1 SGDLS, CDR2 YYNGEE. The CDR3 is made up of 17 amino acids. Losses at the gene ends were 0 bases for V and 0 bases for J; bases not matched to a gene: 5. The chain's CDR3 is CASSVGTGGFSSYEQYF. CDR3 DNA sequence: TGTGCCAGCAGCGTAGGGACAGGGGGCTTCAGCTCCTACGAGCAGTACTTC.

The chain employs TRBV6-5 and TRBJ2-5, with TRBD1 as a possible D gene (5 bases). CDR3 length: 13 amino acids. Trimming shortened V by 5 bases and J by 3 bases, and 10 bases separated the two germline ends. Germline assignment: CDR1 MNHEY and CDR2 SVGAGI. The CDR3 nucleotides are TGTGCCAGCAGTCCTCCAGGGAAAGAGACCCAGTACTTC. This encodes CASSPPGKETQYF.

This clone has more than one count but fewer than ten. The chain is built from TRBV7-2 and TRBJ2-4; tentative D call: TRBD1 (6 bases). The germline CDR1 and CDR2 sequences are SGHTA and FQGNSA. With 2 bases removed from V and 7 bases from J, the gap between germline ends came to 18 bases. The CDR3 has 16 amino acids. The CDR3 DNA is TGTGCCAGCAGCTTAATAACTGGCAGGGGTAATAACATTCAGTACTTC. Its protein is CASSLITGRGNNIQYF. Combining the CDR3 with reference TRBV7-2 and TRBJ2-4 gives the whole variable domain GAGVSQSPSNKVTEKGKDVELRCDPISGHTALYWYRQSLGQGLEFLIYFQGNSAPDKSGLPSDRFSAERTGGSVSTLTIQRTQQEDSAVYLCASSLITGRGNNIQYFGAGTRLSVL.

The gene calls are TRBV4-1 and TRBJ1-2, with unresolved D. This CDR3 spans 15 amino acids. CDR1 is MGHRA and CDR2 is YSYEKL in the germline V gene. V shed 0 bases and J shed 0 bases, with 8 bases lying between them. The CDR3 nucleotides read TGCGCCAGCAGCCAAGAACCGGGTTCTAACTATGGCTACACCTTC. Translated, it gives CASSQEPGSNYGYTF.

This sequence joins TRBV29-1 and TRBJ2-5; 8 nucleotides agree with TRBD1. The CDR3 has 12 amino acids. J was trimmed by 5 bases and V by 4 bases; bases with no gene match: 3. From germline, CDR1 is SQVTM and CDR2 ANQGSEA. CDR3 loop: CSVGTGTETQYF. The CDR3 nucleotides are TGCAGCGTTGGGACAGGGACGGAGACCCAGTACTTC.

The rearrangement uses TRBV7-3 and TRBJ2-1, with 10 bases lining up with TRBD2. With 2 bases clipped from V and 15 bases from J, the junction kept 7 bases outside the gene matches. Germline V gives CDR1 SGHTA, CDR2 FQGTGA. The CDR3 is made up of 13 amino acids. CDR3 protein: CASSLDPAGGRFF. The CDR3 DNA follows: TGTGCCAGCAGCTTAGACCCAGCGGGAGGGCGGTTCTTC.

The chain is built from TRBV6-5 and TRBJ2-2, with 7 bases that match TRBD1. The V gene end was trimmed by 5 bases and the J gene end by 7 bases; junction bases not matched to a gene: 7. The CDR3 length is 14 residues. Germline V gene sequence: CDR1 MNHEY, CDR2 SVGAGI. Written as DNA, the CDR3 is TGTGCCAGCAGTGGACAGGCTGGAGGCGGGGAGCTGTTTTTT. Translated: CASSGQAGGGELFF.